Given below is one T cell receptor (beta chain) in context. This clonotype appeared many times. Its antigen target is currently unknown. No much larger clone is present one base from it, and per-base qualities are unavailable. The data are from a study of identical twins (TCRdb year 2016). Regarding the study in general: To test whether fetal clonotypes persist, this study deep-sequenced TCR alpha and beta repertoires from monozygotic twins, from unrelated adults of various ages, and from cord blood. Replicate twin experiments were performed at different times using different library preparation protocols to rule out contamination.

Overall study outcomes, separate from this receptor: In beta out-of-frame sequences, excess twin sharing was weaker, because having fewer shared sequences lowered the signal-to-noise ratio. Out-of-frame TCR alpha sequences shared between twins showed an excess of low generation-probability sequences compared with coincidental sharing between unrelated individuals. Zero-insertion analyses could be partly confounded by invariant T cells such as MAIT and iNKT, although diverse VJ usage argued against such confounding for most clonotypes. Fewer insertions were carried by abundant cord blood beta clonotypes, a similar but weaker trend appeared in young adult naive repertoires, and no such trend appeared in memory repertoires. Conclusions relied on cross-sectional statistical analysis, since the same donors could not be followed over many years. Recombination models systematically underestimated out-of-frame TCR alpha sharing in monozygotic twins but agreed with sharing between unrelated individuals.

Library construction relied on 5' RACE. Sequencing instrument: Illumina HiSeq 2000. A universal primer binding site was added through template switching, and the final cDNA carried a unique molecular identifier so that TCR cDNA molecules could be counted accurately. Specific primers in the conserved constant-segment region were used to synthesize first-strand cDNA for the TCR alpha and beta chains. To control for contamination, each cDNA library was double barcoded with a SMART-Mk sample barcode plus Illumina barcodes. TruSeq adapter sequences and Illumina sample barcodes were added in two successive PCR steps. Sequencing of the TCR alpha and beta cDNA libraries was done on the Illumina HiSeq platform using custom primers. In the paper's pipeline: Unique molecular identifiers were extracted from raw reads with MiGEC, and CDR3 positions were determined with MiXCR. Recombination models were inferred per individual with the repgenHMM and IGoR tools using an EM algorithm. Shared clonotype analysis was performed with the tcR package in R, normalizing sharing by the product of cloneset sizes. To study raw recombination without the effects of thymic and clonal selection, out-of-frame nonproductive sequences were analyzed. TCRdb reworked the public reads: Q25 trimming with fastp, MiXCR clone assembly, productive beta chains retained. Under each unique CDR3 protein, matching rows form one entry showing the most common genes and DNA. In this record, the V and J calls reflect TCRdb's handling and not the investigators' own analysis. The sample yields about 280,000 distinct CDR3 sequences; around 8.8% were counted once. The ten largest clones represent approximately 2.1% of the sample.

Every donor in the study was a healthy Caucasian. The twin cohort comprised three pairs of female monozygotic twins, all aged roughly 18 to 30 years. Using Miltenyi CD45RO+ enrichment and human naive T-cell isolation kits, memory (CD45RO+) and naive T cells were isolated from PBMC. The data were also submitted as part of a second study, on yellow fever vaccine responses in identical twins. As the second study states: According to the authors, the vaccine-induced T cell response in identical twins seemed to be partly convergent and partly specific to each individual. In the study, vaccine-responding T cell clones were precisely tracked in identical twins.

The sequenced sample consisted of memory (CD45RO+) T cells sorted from blood. Reading the label with the study, this specimen's cell subset or site is: CD45RO+ enriched T cells. The receptor's source is a woman under 30 in good health.

For the CDR3, the sequence is CASSPVGGGIPGELFF. Read as DNA, the sequence is TGTGCCAGCAGCCCGGTGGGAGGGGGCATACCGGGGGAGCTGTTTTTT. Here the chain combines TRBV7-3 and TRBJ2-2; the D segment may tentatively be TRBD1 or TRBD2, each giving 7 matched bases. Spanning cysteine to phenylalanine, the CDR3 consists of 16 amino acids. The retained sequence is limited to the CDR3, 48 bases, with the frame set at the first base. CDR1 and CDR2 were assigned from the germline V gene as SGHTA and FQGTGA. V sheds 5 bases and J sheds 8 bases, leaving 21 bases between their ends.